Described below is a single T cell receptor beta chain sequence and its context. The antigen is not known. Replicate PCRs run on sorted subsets employed 200 ng DNA, 25,000 to 35,000 T cell genomes. Assay: immunoSEQ multiplex PCR; the TCRdb copy retains only in-frame clones and omits some. This table has some 1 million clones, 75% appearing once. Memory CD4+ cells were the fraction left after CD45RA+ naive selection. This entry comes from a study of shared clonotypes between healthy human individuals. Trimming shortened V by 2 bases and J by 4 bases, and 12 bases separated the two germline ends. Per the germline V gene, CDR1 is SGHDT and CDR2 is YYEEEE. The CDR3 has 14 amino acids. Study-wide results and caveats: Clonotypes not shared had lower generation probabilities than those common to all four donors. Shared across four donors were approximately 5% of the naive CD4 clonotypes.

The specimen was memory CD4+ T cells sorted from blood. Subset reported: CD45RA-negative fraction. The TCR originated in a man in his late teens or twenties in good health. J is TRBJ1-1 and V is TRBV5-6; D not certain. The CDR3 DNA follows: TGTGCCAGCAGCTTCCGCAGCCTTGTCACTGAAGCTTTCTTT. Amino acids: CASSFRSLVTEAFF.